This TCR beta chain comes out of a study of T cells in localized non-small cell lung cancer. Trimming left V 2 bases short and J 2 bases short, with 11 bases between. The CDR3 is made up of 15 amino acids. The germline V gene has CDR1 SGDLS and CDR2 YYNGEE. Note on this clone: The antigen remains unidentified.

Profiling relied on immunoSEQ multiplex PCR, and the TCRdb table lists in-frame clones only, not all of them. The data show over 50,000 clones, under 90% seen once. Whole-study findings and limits: Higher adjacent-lung clonality was associated with shorter survival.

The clonotype originates from a woman aged 35 to 70 with stage I lung adenocarcinoma. Here the sequenced sample was peripheral blood, taken before any cancer treatment. The chain couples TRBV9 to TRBJ2-1, with a weak D call TRBD1 (5 bases). The CDR3 sequence: CASSVQGLTYNEQFF. CDR3 bases: TGTGCCAGCAGCGTGCAGGGATTAACCTACAATGAGCAGTTCTTC. Full variable domain (rest looked up from reference TRBV9 and TRBJ2-1): DSGVTQTPKHLITATGQRVTLRCSPRSGDLSVYWYQQSLDQGLQFLIQYYNGEERAKGNILERFSAQQFPDLHSELNLSSLELGDSALYFCASSVQGLTYNEQFFGPGTRLTVL.